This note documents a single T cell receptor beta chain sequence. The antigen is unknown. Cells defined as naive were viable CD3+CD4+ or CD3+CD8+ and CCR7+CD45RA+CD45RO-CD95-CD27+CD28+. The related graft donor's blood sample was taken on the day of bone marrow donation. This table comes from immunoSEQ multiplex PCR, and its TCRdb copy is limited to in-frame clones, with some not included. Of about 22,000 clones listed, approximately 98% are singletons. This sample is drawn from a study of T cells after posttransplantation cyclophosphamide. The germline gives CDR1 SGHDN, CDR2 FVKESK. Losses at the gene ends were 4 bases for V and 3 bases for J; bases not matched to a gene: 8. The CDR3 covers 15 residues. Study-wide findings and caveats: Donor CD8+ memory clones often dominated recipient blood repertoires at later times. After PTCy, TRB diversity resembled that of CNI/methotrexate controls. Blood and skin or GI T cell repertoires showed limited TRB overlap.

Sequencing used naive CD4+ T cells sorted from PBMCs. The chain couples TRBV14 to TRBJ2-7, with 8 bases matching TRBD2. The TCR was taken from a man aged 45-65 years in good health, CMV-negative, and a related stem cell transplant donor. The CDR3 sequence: CASSRLGAGGYEQYF. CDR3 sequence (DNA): TGTGCCAGCAGCCGCCTCGGGGCGGGAGGCTACGAGCAGTACTTC.